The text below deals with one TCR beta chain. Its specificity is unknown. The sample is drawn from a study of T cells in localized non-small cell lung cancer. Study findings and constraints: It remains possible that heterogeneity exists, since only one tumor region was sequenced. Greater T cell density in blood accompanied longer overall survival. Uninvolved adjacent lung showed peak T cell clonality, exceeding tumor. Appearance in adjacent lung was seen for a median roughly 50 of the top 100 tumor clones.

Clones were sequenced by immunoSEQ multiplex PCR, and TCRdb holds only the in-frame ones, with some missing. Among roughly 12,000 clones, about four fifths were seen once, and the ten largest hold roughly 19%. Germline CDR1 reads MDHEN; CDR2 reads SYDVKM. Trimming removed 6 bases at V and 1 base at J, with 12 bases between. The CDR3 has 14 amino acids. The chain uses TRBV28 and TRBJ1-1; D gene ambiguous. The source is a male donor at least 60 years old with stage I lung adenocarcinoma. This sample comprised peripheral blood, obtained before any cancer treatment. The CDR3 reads CASRMGGSNTEAFF. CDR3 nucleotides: TGTGCCAGCAGGATGGGAGGGTCGAACACTGAAGCTTTCTTT. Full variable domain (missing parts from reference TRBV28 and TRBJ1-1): DVKVTQSSRYLVKRTGEKVFLECVQDMDHENMFWYRQDPGLGLRLIYFSYDVKMKEKGDIPEGYSVSREKKERFSLILESASTNQTSMYLCASRMGGSNTEAFFGQGTRLTVV.